Listed here are 19 T cell receptor beta chains from one sample, sequenced in a study of cytomegalovirus exposure and HLA in healthy donors. The PCR employed 60 Vbeta primers together with 13 Jbeta primers. TCRdb's copy holds only in-frame clones and misses some; the assay was immunoSEQ multiplex PCR. The data show 150,000 to 200,000 clones, with 82% seen just once and 0.8% held by the top ten. Sequencing was done on a sample of PBMCs. Source of these receptors: a woman under 30 in good health and CMV-seronegative.

The chain recombines TRBV19 with TRBJ1-1; 9 bases align to TRBD1. V gave up 3 bases and J gave up 11 bases; unmatched junction bases: 7. Germline lookup yields CDR1 LNHDA and CDR2 SQIVND (reference sequence). CDR3 length: 13 residues. CDR3 sequence (DNA): TGTGCCAGTAGTATCCGGGACAGGGAGAAGGCTTTCTTT. Translating gives CASSIRDREKAFF. Full variable domain (remainder filled in from reference TRBV19 and TRBJ1-1): DGGITQSPKYLFRKEGQNVTLSCEQNLNHDAMYWYRQDPGQGLRLIYYSQIVNDFQKGDIAEGYSVSREKKESFPLTVTSAQKNPTAFYLCASSIRDREKAFFGQGTRLTVV.

The rearrangement joins TRBV2 to TRBJ1-5; possibly TRBD1 for D (6 bases). Germline V gives CDR1 SNHLY, CDR2 FYNNEI. Trimming stripped 6 bases from V and 3 bases from J, with 9 bases between. This CDR3 spans 13 amino acids. CDR3 protein: CASRQGFNQPQHF. DNA for the CDR3: TGTGCCAGCAGACAGGGATTCAATCAGCCCCAGCATTTT.

V usage is TRBV6-1 and J usage is TRBJ1-5; 7 bases are a match to TRBD1. This CDR3 is 14 amino acids long. Unmatched junction bases numbered 7, after V lost 5 bases and J lost 6 bases. Germline assignment: CDR1 MNHNS and CDR2 SASEGT. CDR3 sequence: CASSNGGGSQPQHF. In DNA, the CDR3 is TGTGCCAGCAGTAACGGAGGGGGCAGTCAGCCCCAGCATTTT.

V gene TRBV18 combines with J gene TRBJ2-1, with TRBD2 matching over 7 bases. Trimming removed 4 bases from V and 9 bases from J; junction bases left unmatched: 15. Germline V lookup: CDR1 KGHSH, CDR2 LQKENI. The CDR3 extends over 16 amino acids. The CDR3 DNA follows: TGTGCCAGCTCACGCCTCGTTGCGGGAGATCAGAGTGAGCAGTTCTTC. It specifies CASSRLVAGDQSEQFF.

This clone has a single count. The chain has TRBV15 and TRBJ2-2; D not certain. The V end lost 1 base, the J end lost 6 bases, and 9 bases lay between the germline ends. The CDR3 contains 14 residues. CDR1 and CDR2 from the germline V gene are LNHNV and YYDKDF (reference sequence). CDR3 amino acids: CATSRGGEPGELFF. In DNA form, the CDR3 reads TGTGCCACCAGCAGAGGAGGCGAACCCGGGGAGCTGTTTTTT.

V and J are TRBV6-1 and TRBJ1-4; D is possibly TRBD1 (5 bases). CDR1 and CDR2 from the germline V gene are MNHNS and SASEGT. The CDR3 is made up of 13 amino acids. V lost 8 bases, J lost 3 bases, and 10 bases lay in between. CDR3 DNA: TGTGCCAGCCGACGGGGGGCTAATGAAAAACTGTTTTTT. The encoded protein is CASRRGANEKLFF.

The rearrangement links TRBV7-2 to TRBJ2-7; 9 bases agree with TRBD2. The trim removed 4 bases at V and 2 bases at J, leaving 9 bases unmatched. The CDR3 loop spans 16 amino acids. Germline CDR1 and CDR2: SGHTA and FQGNSA. CDR3: CASSSGLASGAYEQYF. In DNA form, the CDR3 reads TGTGCCAGCAGCTCTGGACTGGCTAGCGGGGCCTACGAGCAGTACTTC. The entire variable domain, with the rest obtained from reference TRBV7-2 and TRBJ2-7, is as follows: GAGVSQSPSNKVTEKGKDVELRCDPISGHTALYWYRQSLGQGLEFLIYFQGNSAPDKSGLPSDRFSAERTGGSVSTLTIQRTQQEDSAVYLCASSSGLASGAYEQYFGPGTRLTVT.

The rearrangement joins TRBV7-8 to TRBJ1-1, with 12 nucleotides matching TRBD1. V shed 5 bases, J shed 7 bases, and the junction held 8 bases outside the gene matches. Per germline, CDR1 SGHVS and CDR2 FQNEAQ. CDR3 length: 15 amino acids. The DNA for the CDR3 is TGTGCCAGCAGCATGGGACAGGGGGCTGGGGGTGAAGCTTTCTTT. Translation: CASSMGQGAGGEAFF.

The chain recombines TRBV7-2 with TRBJ2-7, with 8 bases aligning to TRBD1. The V gene's germline CDR1 is SGHTA and CDR2 FQGNSA. Losses at the gene ends were 6 bases for V and 6 bases for J; bases not matched to a gene: 4. CDR3 length: 12 amino acids. CDR3 amino acids: CASRQGATEQYF. The CDR3 nucleotides are TGTGCCAGCAGGCAGGGGGCCACCGAGCAGTACTTC.

This rearrangement joins TRBV6-5 to TRBJ1-1; D is possibly TRBD1 (6 bases). CDR3 length: 14 amino acids. Germline assignment: CDR1 MNHEY and CDR2 SVGAGI. Between the trimmed V and J ends, which lost 3 bases and 1 base, there was a span of 9 bases. DNA for the CDR3: TGTGCCAGCAGTTATCAGACAGGGAACACTGAAGCTTTCTTT. It codes for CASSYQTGNTEAFF.

The chain links TRBV2 to TRBJ1-6, with a possible D match to TRBD1 (5 bases). V was pared by 6 bases and J by 9 bases, with 15 bases between. This CDR3 contains 14 residues. Germline V gives CDR1 SNHLY, CDR2 FYNNEI. DNA for the CDR3: TGTGCCAGCAGACCCCGCGGGGCGTTTTCACCCCTCCACTTT. It translates to CASRPRGAFSPLHF.

The V call is TRBV7-6, the J call TRBJ2-7, with no clear D. In germline, CDR1 is SGHVS, CDR2 FNYEAQ. V was clipped by 5 bases and J by 1 base, with 9 bases between them. The CDR3 contains 13 residues. Here the CDR3 DNA reads TGTGCCAGCAGCCCCATAGAATCCTACGAGCAGTACTTC. It codes for CASSPIESYEQYF.

This chain connects TRBV6-5 to TRBJ2-5, with D tentatively TRBD1 (5 bases). Per germline, CDR1 MNHEY and CDR2 SVGAGI. V was trimmed by 5 bases and J by 3 bases, leaving 7 bases between them. The CDR3 is 12 residues long. CDR3 sequence (DNA): TGTGCCAGCAGTCCGACAGAAGAGACCCAGTACTTC. This gives the protein CASSPTEETQYF.

CDR3 nucleotide sequence: TGTGCCAGCAGCTTAGTCCGCTCCTACGAGCAGTACTTC. Amino acid sequence: CASSLVRSYEQYF. The V gene is TRBV11-2, the J gene TRBJ2-7; D is uncertain. The V and J ends lost 1 base and 0 bases respectively, with 4 bases between them. The CDR3 consists of 13 residues. Germline-derived CDR1 and CDR2 are SGHAT and FQNNGV. The variable domain in full, with the rest retrieved from reference TRBV11-2 and TRBJ2-7, is EAGVAQSPRYKIIEKRQSVAFWCNPISGHATLYWYQQILGQGPKLLIQFQNNGVVDDSQLPKDRFSAERLKGVDSTLKIQPAKLEDSAVYLCASSLVRSYEQYFGPGTRLTVT.

The chain has TRBV5-6 and TRBJ2-1, with TRBD1 identical over 7 bases. The germline V gene has CDR1 SGHDT and CDR2 YYEEEE. The CDR3 is 14 amino acids. Trimming took 5 bases from V and 3 from J; bases not matched to a gene: 5. The CDR3 is CASRVGTDYNEQFF. CDR3 coding DNA: TGTGCCAGCAGGGTCGGGACAGACTACAATGAGCAGTTCTTC.

The gene calls are TRBV11-3 and TRBJ2-7; TRBD2 aligns across 10 bases. Germline lookup yields CDR1 SGHNT and CDR2 YENEEA. The trim removed 5 bases at V and 5 bases at J, leaving 9 bases unmatched. CDR3 size: 15 residues. DNA for the CDR3: TGTGCCAGCAGCCCTCGGGCTAGCGGGAGCCACGAGCAGTACTTC. It encodes CASSPRASGSHEQYF.

V and J are TRBV28 and TRBJ2-7; possible D gene TRBD1, 7 bases. From germline, CDR1 is MDHEN and CDR2 SYDVKM. With 6 bases removed from V and 0 bases from J, the gap between germline ends came to 15 bases. The CDR3 runs 15 residues. CDR3 region: CASSPGDSRSYEQYF. The CDR3 coding sequence is TGTGCCAGCAGCCCGGGGGACAGTCGCTCCTACGAGCAGTACTTC.

The J gene is TRBJ2-2, the V gene TRBV5-1; 7 bases are a match to TRBD2. V shed 0 bases and J 5 bases; nucleotides not matched to a gene: 1. From germline, CDR1 is SGHRS and CDR2 YFSETQ. The CDR3 loop spans 14 amino acids. For the CDR3, the DNA is TGCGCCAGCAGCTTGGAGGGAGGGACCGGGGAGCTGTTTTTT. Translation: CASSLEGGTGELFF.

The chain has TRBV27 and TRBJ2-7; D unresolved. The CDR3 length is 12 residues. CDR1 is MNHEY, CDR2 SMNVEV, per germline (reference sequence). Trimming took off 3 bases at V and 4 bases at J, with 7 bases between the two ends. This CDR3 is CASSFPGYEQYF. CDR3 sequence (DNA): TGTGCCAGCAGTTTCCCGGGTTACGAGCAGTACTTC.